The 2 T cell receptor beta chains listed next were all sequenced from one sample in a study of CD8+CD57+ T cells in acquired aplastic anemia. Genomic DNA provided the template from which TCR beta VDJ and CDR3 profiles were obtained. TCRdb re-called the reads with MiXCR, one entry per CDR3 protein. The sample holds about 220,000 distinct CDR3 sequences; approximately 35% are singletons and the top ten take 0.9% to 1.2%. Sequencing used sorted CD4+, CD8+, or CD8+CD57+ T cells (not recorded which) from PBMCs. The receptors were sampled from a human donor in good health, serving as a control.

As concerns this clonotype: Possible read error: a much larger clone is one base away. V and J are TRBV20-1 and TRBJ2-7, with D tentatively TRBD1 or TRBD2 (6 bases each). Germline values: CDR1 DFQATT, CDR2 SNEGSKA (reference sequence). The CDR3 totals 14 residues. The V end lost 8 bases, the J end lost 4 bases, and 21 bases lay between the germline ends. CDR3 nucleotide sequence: TGCAGTACTCAAGTACAGGGTCGGGAGTACGAGCAGTACTTC. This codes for CSTQVQGREYEQYF.

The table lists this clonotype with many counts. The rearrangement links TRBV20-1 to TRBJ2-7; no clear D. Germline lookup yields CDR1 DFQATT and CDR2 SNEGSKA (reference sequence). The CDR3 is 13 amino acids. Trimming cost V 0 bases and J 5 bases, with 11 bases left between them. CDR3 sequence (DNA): TGCAGTGCTAGAGAATCGGAGTATGACGAGCAGTACTTC. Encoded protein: CSARESEYDEQYF.